The 13 T cell receptor beta chains in this list originate from one sample, sequenced in a study of T cells after yellow fever vaccination. TCRdb re-analysed the 5' RACE reads in MiXCR, keeping a single row per CDR3 protein. This sample has 300,000 to 450,000 distinct CDR3 sequences, with 8.1% found just once. Here the sequenced sample was PBMCs, taken 35 to 50 days after the first yellow fever vaccination. These TCRs come from a young man who received the YFV17D yellow fever vaccine.

This clonotype has a count of ten or more. The chain combines TRBV3-1 with TRBJ2-7; D is uncertain. V shed 5 bases and J shed 3 bases, with 11 bases lying between them. From germline, CDR1 is LGHDT and CDR2 YNNKEL (reference sequence). The CDR3 is 13 residues long. CDR3 amino acids: CASSGPPLYEQYF. The CDR3 DNA reads as TGTGCCAGCAGCGGGCCGCCGCTCTACGAGCAGTACTTC.

This clonotype was observed a handful of times. The chain carries TRBV20-1 and TRBJ1-4, with unresolved D. The germline CDR1 and CDR2 sequences are DFQATT and SNEGSKA (reference sequence). This CDR3 is 13 amino acids long. V was pared by 6 bases and J by 5 bases, with 13 bases between. The CDR3 nucleotides read TGCAGTGCGGTGAGGGAACTAAATGAAAAACTGTTTTTT. Its protein product is CSAVRELNEKLFF.

Details on this clonotype: Germline is not matched at one junction end, which may reflect a read error. The rearrangement joins TRBV28 to TRBJ2-7; unclear D gene. CDR1 and CDR2 from the germline V gene are MDHEN and SYDVKM. This CDR3 is built from 12 residues. This chain's CDR3 is CASTSTSYEQNF. CDR3 bases: TGTGCCAGCACATCCACCAGCTACGAGCAGAACTTC.

This clonotype was seen at least ten times. The chain recombines TRBV7-2 with TRBJ1-3, with D maybe TRBD1 (5 bases). Trimming shortened V by 4 bases and J by 2 bases, and 9 bases separated the two germline ends. CDR1 is SGHTA and CDR2 is FQGNSA in the germline V gene. The CDR3 sequence is 14 residues long. CDR3 residues: CASSSGFPGNTIYF. CDR3 sequence (DNA): TGTGCCAGCAGCTCAGGGTTTCCTGGAAACACCATATATTTT.

The chain is built from TRBV5-1 and TRBJ2-1; D is uncertain. V gave up 1 base and J gave up 5 bases, with 10 bases separating them. Germline CDR1 is SGHRS and CDR2 is YFSETQ. The CDR3 runs 14 residues. Here the CDR3 reads CASSLSVSDNEQFF. For the CDR3, the DNA is TGCGCCAGCAGCTTGTCCGTGTCGGACAATGAGCAGTTCTTC.

About this clonotype: At one end the junction does not follow the germline gene, possibly because of a read error. This CDR3 is CASSSWTGGDTGGLFF. CDR3 nucleotide sequence: TGCGCCAGCAGTTCGTGGACAGGGGGAGACACCGGGGGGCTGTTTTTT. The rearrangement uses TRBV5-1 and TRBJ2-2, with TRBD1 identical over 10 bases. The CDR3 runs 16 residues. Looked up from germline, CDR1 is SGHRS and CDR2 is YFSETQ.

This clonotype was seen a handful of times. This chain uses TRBV12-3 or TRBV12-4 with TRBJ2-6; 8 bases fit TRBD1. The V segment lost 3 bases and the J segment 1 base; nucleotides outside the gene matches: 2. The CDR3 covers 16 residues. CDR3 DNA sequence: TGTGCCAGCAGTTTGACAGGGGCTTCTGGGGCCAACGTCCTGACTTTC. Amino acid sequence: CASSLTGASGANVLTF.

The chain recombines TRBV2 with TRBJ2-5; D is ambiguous. Germline-derived CDR1 and CDR2 are SNHLY and FYNNEI. V shed 4 bases and J shed 2 bases, with 11 bases lying between them. The CDR3 has 14 residues. In DNA form, the CDR3 reads TGTGCCAGCAGTGGGCGGAATATGCAAGAGACCCAGTACTTC. It encodes CASSGRNMQETQYF.

The chain recombines TRBV20-1 with TRBJ2-4, with D uncertain. Between the trimmed V and J ends, which lost 1 base and 4 bases, there was a span of 11 bases. Germline V gene sequence: CDR1 DFQATT, CDR2 SNEGSKA (reference sequence). The CDR3 has 14 residues. In DNA, the CDR3 is TGCAGTGCTAGAGGGAGACACTTAAAAAACATTCAGTACTTC. This sequence encodes CSARGRHLKNIQYF.

This rearrangement joins TRBV7-9 to TRBJ2-1, with 13 bases fitting TRBD2. V shed 10 bases, J shed 10 bases, and the junction held 13 bases outside the gene matches. Germline V gene sequence: CDR1 SEHNR, CDR2 FQNEAQ (reference sequence). The CDR3 is 15 amino acids. CDR3 DNA: TGTGCCACCCACCCCGGGACTAGCGGGGTAGGCGAGCAGTTCTTC. Protein product: CATHPGTSGVGEQFF. The variable domain in full, completed from reference TRBV7-9 and TRBJ2-1, reads DTGVSQNPRHKITKRGQNVTFRCDPISEHNRLYWYRQTLGQGPEFLTYFQNEAQLEKSRLLSDRFSAERPKGSFSTLEIQRTEQGDSAMYLCATHPGTSGVGEQFFGPGTRLTVL.

In regard to this clonotype: Germline is not matched at one junction end, which may reflect a read error. The rearrangement links TRBV6-1 to TRBJ1-2; D gene unclear. Germline V CDR1 and CDR2: MNHNS, SASEGT. The CDR3 runs to 13 residues. CDR3 sequence reads: CASSEVTDYGSTF. The CDR3 DNA reads as TGTGCCAGCAGTGAAGTAACAGACTATGGCTCCACCTTC.

This clonotype was detected a few times. The chain employs TRBV7-6 and TRBJ2-5; TRBD2 matches 8 bases. The V gene's germline CDR1 is SGHVS and CDR2 FNYEAQ. The junction had 11 bases not matched to a gene; V was cut back by 8 bases and J by 3 bases. The CDR3 consists of 15 residues. DNA for the CDR3: TGTGCCAGCGGGGCGTTAGCGGGGTTGGAAGAGACCCAGTACTTC. Protein sequence: CASGALAGLEETQYF.

The chain is built from TRBV3-1 and TRBJ2-5; no clear D. Germline V gene lookup returns CDR1 LGHDT and CDR2 YNNKEL (reference sequence). This CDR3 region has 13 residues. Trimming stripped 11 bases from V and 1 base from J, with 14 bases between. The CDR3 bases are TGTGCCTGCTGCCACGAGATCCAAGAGACCCAGTACTTC. Protein sequence: CACCHEIQETQYF.